Listed below are T cell receptor beta chains from one sample, sequenced in a study of T cell responses to AZD1222 COVID-19 vaccine. Here immunoSEQ multiplex PCR was the method, and the copy in TCRdb shows in-frame clones only, minus some. The sample comprises fewer than 200,000 clones, over 80% of which are singletons, and roughly 4% rests with the top ten. Here the sequenced sample was peripheral blood, taken 28 days after the second dose of the MenACWY control vaccine. These receptors were collected from an adult who received the MenACWY meningococcal vaccine as a control. Both conserved end residues are part of each CDR3. Fields, in order: D gene, V gene, J gene, clone size, CDR3 DNA, CDR3 protein. The D gene is left open where the match is weak. The size of a clone is reported for some rows only, either as once, few or many, or as a class for expanded clones.

-	TRBV3-1/TRBV3-2	TRBJ2-3	-	TGTGCCAGCAGTCCGGGGGCAGATACGCAGTATTTT	CASSPGADTQYF
TRBD2	TRBV4-3	TRBJ2-1	-	TGCGCCAGCAGCGACTTTTCTAGCGGGGTCTACAATGAGCAGTTCTTC	CASSDFSSGVYNEQFF
-	TRBV2	TRBJ2-7	once	TGTGCCAGCAGTGAAGCTACAGCCTCCTCCTACGAGCAGTACTTC	CASSEATASSYEQYF
TRBD2	TRBV28	TRBJ2-1	few	TGTGCCAGCAGGCCCTTACTAGCGCACACTGAGGGGCAGTTCTTC	CASRPLLAHTEGQFF
-	TRBV29-1	TRBJ1-1	-	TGCAGCACCGACGGACGGGACACTGAAGCTTTCTTT	CSTDGRDTEAFF
TRBD1	TRBV9	TRBJ2-7	few	TGTGCCAGCAGCGTAGCGGTGGGACAGTACGAGCAGTACTTC	CASSVAVGQYEQYF
TRBD1	TRBV7-2	TRBJ1-2	-	TGTGCCAGCAGCTTAGGGAGAGGGGGACAGGTGAGAGGCTACACCTTC	CASSLGRGGQVRGYTF
TRBD2	TRBV27	TRBJ2-7	-	TGTGCCAGCAGTCCTTTAGCGGGAGAGTACGAGCAGTACTTC	CASSPLAGEYEQYF
TRBD1	TRBV9	TRBJ2-2	-	TGTGCCAGCAGCGTTCGGGGACAGGACACCGGGGAGCTGTTTTTT	CASSVRGQDTGELFF
-	TRBV19	TRBJ1-5	-	TGTGCCAGTAGTTCCCAAGGGGACCAGCCCCAGCATTTT	CASSSQGDQPQHF
TRBD1	TRBV4-1	TRBJ2-7	-	TGCGCCAGCAGCCGAGAGACAGGGGGAGAGCAGTACTTC	CASSRETGGEQYF
-	TRBV7-2	TRBJ2-3	-	TGTGCCAGCAGCGAGAAGGATTTTTACCATACGCAGTATTTT	CASSEKDFYHTQYF
-	TRBV6-6	TRBJ1-6	-	TGTGCCGGTCGGGCGGTGAGCTCCTATAATTCACCCCTCCACTTT	CAGRAVSSYNSPLHF
-	TRBV6-2/TRBV6-3	TRBJ1-3	-	TGTGCCAGCAGTTATCAGAGCTCTGGAAACACCATATATTTT	CASSYQSSGNTIYF
-	TRBV5-5	TRBJ2-5	few	TGTGCCAGCTCCTATAGCGTCCAAGAGACCCAGTACTTC	CASSYSVQETQYF
-	TRBV11-2	TRBJ1-1	-	TGTGCCAGCAGCCCCCGATGGCTAGAGGCCACTGAAGCTTTCTTT	CASSPRWLEATEAFF
TRBD1	TRBV9	TRBJ2-7	-	TGTGCCAGCAGCGTAGGAATAGAGGGACAGTCCTACGAGCAGTACTTC	CASSVGIEGQSYEQYF
-	TRBV6-1	TRBJ2-3	-	TGTGCCAGCAGTGAAGGCCAGGGGGAGGTAGATACGCAGTATTTT	CASSEGQGEVDTQYF
-	TRBV7-9	TRBJ1-2	-	TGTGCCAGCAGCTTATTTGCTGGGGAAGCTAACTATGGCTACACCTTC	CASSLFAGEANYGYTF
TRBD2	TRBV9	TRBJ2-3	few	TGTGCCAGCAGCGTGCTAGCGGCCACAGATACGCAGTATTTT	CASSVLAATDTQYF
-	TRBV7-2	TRBJ1-2	-	TGTGCCAGCAGCTCCCTCCAGGGAAGTCTTGGCTACACCTTC	CASSSLQGSLGYTF
TRBD1	TRBV2	TRBJ2-7	once	TGTGCCAGCAACCGGGACAGGGTAGAATACGAGCAGTACTTC	CASNRDRVEYEQYF
TRBD1	TRBV3-1/TRBV3-2	TRBJ2-7	-	TGTGCCAGCAGGGCGAACGGACAGGGAACATACGAGCAGTACTTC	CASRANGQGTYEQYF
TRBD1	TRBV28	TRBJ2-3	-	TGTGCCAGCGGGACAGGAGAAGGTACCGATACGCAGTATTTT	CASGTGEGTDTQYF
TRBD1	TRBV12-3/TRBV12-4	TRBJ1-3	-	TGTGCCAGCTCATTGGGACAGGAAAACACCATATATTTT	CASSLGQENTIYF
-	TRBV11-2	TRBJ1-5	-	TGTGCCAGCAGCTTGGGCCCCCATCAGCCCCAGCATTTT	CASSLGPHQPQHF
TRBD2	TRBV5-4	TRBJ2-7	-	TGTGCCAGCAGCCCCACTAGCGGGAGCCACGAGCAGTACTTC	CASSPTSGSHEQYF
-	TRBV10-1	TRBJ2-7	-	TGCGCCAGCAGGTCCTTCCCTGTTCGTTCCCACGAGCAGTACTTC	CASRSFPVRSHEQYF
TRBD1	TRBV28	TRBJ1-2	-	TGTGCCAGCAGCCTAATCGGGACAGCCTATGGCTACACCTTC	CASSLIGTAYGYTF
TRBD1	TRBV5-4	TRBJ2-7	-	TGTGCCAGCAGCGCCTCGGGGACAGCGTACGAGCAGTACTTC	CASSASGTAYEQYF
-	TRBV2	TRBJ1-5	-	TGTGCCAGCATGTATAGGGTGGATCAGCCCCAGCATTTT	CASMYRVDQPQHF
TRBD1	TRBV5-1	TRBJ1-6	-	TGCGCCAGCAGCTTGCATTCCCCGGGACAGGGAGGGTCACCCCTCCACTTT	CASSLHSPGQGGSPLHF